This T cell receptor (beta chain) was identified during a study of glioma-infiltrating T cells (dated by TCRdb to 2016 to 2017). Regarding the research as a whole: Glioma tissue, non-neoplastic brain tissue and matched peripheral blood mononuclear cells were used as sources from which TCR alpha- and beta-chain repertoires were sequenced. The paired cohort was made up of three low-grade glioma patients, several primary glioblastoma patients and three non-glioma patients who contributed non-neoplastic brain tissue. To gauge divergence between tissue and blood T-cell populations, every tissue-infiltrating repertoire was compared against the peripheral blood repertoire from the same patient. What the authors observed across the whole study: The group comparisons were based on small numbers of patients: three non-neoplastic, three low-grade glioma and about eight glioblastoma patients. Very few CDR3 sequences were found to be shared between tissue and blood, and this scarcity was attributed to high CDR3 diversity and limited sampling. VJ-independent divergence between tissue and blood was below expectation in non-neoplastic patients but above expectation in all gliomas, especially low-grade gliomas.

As regards this clonotype: What this receptor recognizes is not known. Within one base of it there is no much larger clone, and no base qualities were kept.

The iRepertoire nested amplicon-rescue multiplex PCR (arm-PCR) platform was used to amplify TCR alpha and beta CDR3 regions from RNA. The input for one-step reverse transcription and amplification was roughly 100-450 ng of either tissue mRNA or PBMC total RNA. After bead purification, a secondary multiplex PCR added Illumina adapters, and libraries were gel-purified between 200 and 400 bp. Demultiplexing relied on internal 6-nucleotide barcodes carried by the libraries. Sequencing of the libraries was done on an Illumina MiSeq using 2x220 or 2x250 nucleotide paired-end reads. Concerning the study's data processing: FLASH 1.2.11 was used to merge paired reads, and BWA-MEM then aligned the reads to the GRCh37 human genome before TRA and TRB reads were extracted. For V and J assignment, an IMGT-derived reference of cassette sequences and CDR3 motifs that included pseudogenes was used. Reads were translated in three frames, and productive CDR3s were defined by a C…FGXG motif without stop codons. Clonotypes were defined as unique combinations of V-J cassette pair and CDR3 amino acid sequence. Reads were filtered by Hamming distance, with the threshold set by the sequence error rate of each sample in mapped regions. TCRdb reran the public reads through fastp at Q25 and MiXCR, keeping productive beta chains. Rows are unified per CDR3 protein, each entry keeping the most common DNA and genes. The V and J calls come from TCRdb's annotation, not from the publication. In all, the sample holds under 20,000 distinct CDR3 sequences, and 55% to 75% of those were seen once. 40% to 50% of the sample comes from the top ten.

The CDR3 measures 17 amino acids from cysteine to phenylalanine. Only the CDR3 region is kept as DNA, spanning 51 bases read in frame from base 1. From a lookup of the germline V gene, CDR1 and CDR2 are MNHEY and SVGEGT. V lost 0 bases and J lost 1 base, and the count of bases not matched to a germline gene is 5. Recombination joined TRBV6-2 or TRBV6-3 with TRBJ2-3; 9 junctional bases match TRBD2. Sequenced: glioma tissue, nonneoplastic brain tissue, or PBMCs (not recorded which). This receptor was taken from a human donor with low-grade glioma or glioblastoma, undergoing nonglioma brain surgery, or in good health (not recorded which). Here is the DNA: TGTGCCAGCAGTTACTCGGTGGCTAGCGGGGGCACAGATACGCAGTATTTT. Translated, this gives CASSYSVASGGTDTQYF.